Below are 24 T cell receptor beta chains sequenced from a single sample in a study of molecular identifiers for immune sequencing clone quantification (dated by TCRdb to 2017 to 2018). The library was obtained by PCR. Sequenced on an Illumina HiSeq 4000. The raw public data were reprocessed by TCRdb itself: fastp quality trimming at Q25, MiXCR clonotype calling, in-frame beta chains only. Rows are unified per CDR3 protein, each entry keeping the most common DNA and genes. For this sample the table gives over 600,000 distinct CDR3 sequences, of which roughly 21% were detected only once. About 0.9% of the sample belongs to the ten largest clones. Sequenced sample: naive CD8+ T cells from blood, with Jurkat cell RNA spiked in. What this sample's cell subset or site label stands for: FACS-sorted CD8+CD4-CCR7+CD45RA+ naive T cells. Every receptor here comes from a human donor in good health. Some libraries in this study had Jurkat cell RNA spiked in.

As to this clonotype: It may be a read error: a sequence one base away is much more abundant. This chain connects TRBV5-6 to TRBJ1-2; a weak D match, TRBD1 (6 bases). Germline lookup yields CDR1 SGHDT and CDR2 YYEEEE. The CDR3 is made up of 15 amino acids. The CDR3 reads CASGLDSKTNYGYTF. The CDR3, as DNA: TGTGCCAGCGGCTTGGACAGCAAAACTAACTATGGCTACACCTTC.

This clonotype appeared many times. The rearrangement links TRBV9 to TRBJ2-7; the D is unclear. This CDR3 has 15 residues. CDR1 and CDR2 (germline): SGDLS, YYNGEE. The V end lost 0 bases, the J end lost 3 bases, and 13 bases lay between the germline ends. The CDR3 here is CASSVGPNLDYEQYF. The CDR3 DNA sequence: TGTGCCAGCAGCGTAGGACCCAACCTGGACTACGAGCAGTACTTC.

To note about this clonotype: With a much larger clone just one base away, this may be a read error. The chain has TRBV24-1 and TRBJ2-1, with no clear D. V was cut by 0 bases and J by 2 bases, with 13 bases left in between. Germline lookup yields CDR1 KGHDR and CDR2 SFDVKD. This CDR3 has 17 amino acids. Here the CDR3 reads CATSDLKTGDAYNEQFF. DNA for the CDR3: TGTGCCACCAGTGATTTGAAGACTGGCGATGCCTACAATGAGCAGTTCTTC.

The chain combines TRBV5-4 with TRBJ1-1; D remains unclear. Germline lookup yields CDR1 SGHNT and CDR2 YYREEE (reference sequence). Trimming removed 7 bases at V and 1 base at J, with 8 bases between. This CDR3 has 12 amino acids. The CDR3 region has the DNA TGTGCCAGCGACTGGGAGAACACTGAAGCTTTCTTT. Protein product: CASDWENTEAFF.

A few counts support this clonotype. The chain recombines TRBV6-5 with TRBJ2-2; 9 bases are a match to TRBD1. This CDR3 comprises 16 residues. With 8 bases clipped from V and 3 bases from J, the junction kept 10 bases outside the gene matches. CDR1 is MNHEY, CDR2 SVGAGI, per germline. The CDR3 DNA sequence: TGTGCCAGCGGACAGGGGACCCTCTATTACACCGGGGAGCTGTTTTTT. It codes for CASGQGTLYYTGELFF.

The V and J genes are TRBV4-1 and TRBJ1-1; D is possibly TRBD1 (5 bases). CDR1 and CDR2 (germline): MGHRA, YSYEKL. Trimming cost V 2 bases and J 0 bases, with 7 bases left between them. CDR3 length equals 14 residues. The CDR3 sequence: CASSQRQMNTEAFF. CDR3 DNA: TGCGCCAGCAGCCAAAGACAGATGAACACTGAAGCTTTCTTT.

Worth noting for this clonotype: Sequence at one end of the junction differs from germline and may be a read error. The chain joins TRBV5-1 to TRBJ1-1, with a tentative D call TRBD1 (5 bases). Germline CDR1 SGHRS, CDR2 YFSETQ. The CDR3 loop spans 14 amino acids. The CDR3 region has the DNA TGCGCCAGCAGCTTGGCGGGAGGGGAGACTGCAGCTTTCTTT. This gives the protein CASSLAGGETAAFF.

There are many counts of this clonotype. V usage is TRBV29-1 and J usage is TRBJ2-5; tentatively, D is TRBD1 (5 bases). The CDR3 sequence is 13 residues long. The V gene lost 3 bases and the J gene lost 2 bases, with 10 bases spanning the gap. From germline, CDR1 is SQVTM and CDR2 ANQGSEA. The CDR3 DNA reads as TGCAGCGTTGAGGGGCTGATACAAGAGACCCAGTACTTC. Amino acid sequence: CSVEGLIQETQYF.

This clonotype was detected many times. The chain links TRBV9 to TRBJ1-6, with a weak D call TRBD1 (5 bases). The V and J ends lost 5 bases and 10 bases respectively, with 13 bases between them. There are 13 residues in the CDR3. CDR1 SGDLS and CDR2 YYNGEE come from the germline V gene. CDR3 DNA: TGTGCCAGCAGTCCGGGACTAGGGTCACCCCTCCACTTT. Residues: CASSPGLGSPLHF.

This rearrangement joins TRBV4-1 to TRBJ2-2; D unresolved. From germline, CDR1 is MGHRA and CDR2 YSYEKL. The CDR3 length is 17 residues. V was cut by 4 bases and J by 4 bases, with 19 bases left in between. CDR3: CASSPIPSIPGTGELFF. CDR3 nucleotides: TGCGCCAGCAGCCCCATCCCATCGATTCCTGGCACCGGGGAGCTGTTTTTT.

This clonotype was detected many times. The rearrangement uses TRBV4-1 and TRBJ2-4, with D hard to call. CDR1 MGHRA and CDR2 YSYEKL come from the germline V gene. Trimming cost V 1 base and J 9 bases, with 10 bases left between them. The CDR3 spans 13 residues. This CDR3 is CASSQAAEGIQYF. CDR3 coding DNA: TGCGCCAGCAGCCAAGCAGCTGAAGGCATTCAGTACTTC.

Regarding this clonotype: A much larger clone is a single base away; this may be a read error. The CDR3 sequence: CASSPRAASLGTQYF. The CDR3 bases are TGTGCCAGCAGCCCAAGGGCCGCTTCACTGGGGACCCAGTACTTC. The rearrangement joins TRBV21-1 to TRBJ2-5; the table assigns TRBD2, which was not confirmed against the DNA. TRBV21-1 is tagged as a pseudogene. The CDR3 covers 15 residues.

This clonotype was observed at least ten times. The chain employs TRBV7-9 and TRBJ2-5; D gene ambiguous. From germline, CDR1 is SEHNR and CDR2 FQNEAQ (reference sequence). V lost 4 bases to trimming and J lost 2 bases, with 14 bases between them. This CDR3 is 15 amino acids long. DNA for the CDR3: TGTGCCAGCAGCTATTTGGCGTACCCACAAGAGACCCAGTACTTC. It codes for CASSYLAYPQETQYF.

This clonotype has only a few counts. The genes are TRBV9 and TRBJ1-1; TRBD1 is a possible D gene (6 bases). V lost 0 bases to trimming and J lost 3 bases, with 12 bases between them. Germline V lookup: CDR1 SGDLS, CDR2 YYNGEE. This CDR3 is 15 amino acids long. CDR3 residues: CASSVGWGADTEAFF. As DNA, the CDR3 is TGTGCCAGCAGCGTAGGGTGGGGGGCGGACACTGAAGCTTTCTTT.

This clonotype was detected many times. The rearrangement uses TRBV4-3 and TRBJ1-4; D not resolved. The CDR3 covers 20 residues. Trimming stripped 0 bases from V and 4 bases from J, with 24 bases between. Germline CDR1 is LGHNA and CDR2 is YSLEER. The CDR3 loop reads CASSQDMGFLVGPDNEKLFF. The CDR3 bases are TGCGCCAGCAGCCAAGATATGGGGTTCTTGGTAGGACCAGATAATGAAAAACTGTTTTTT.

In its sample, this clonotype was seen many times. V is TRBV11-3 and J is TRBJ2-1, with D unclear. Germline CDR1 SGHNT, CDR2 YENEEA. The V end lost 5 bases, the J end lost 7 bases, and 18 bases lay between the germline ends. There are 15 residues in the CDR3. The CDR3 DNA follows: TGTGCCAGCAGCCCAGCCCCGGTAGCAAGGAATGAGCAGTTCTTC. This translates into CASSPAPVARNEQFF.

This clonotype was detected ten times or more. This CDR3 is CASSPTISNTGELFF. The CDR3 DNA reads as TGTGCCAGCAGCCCCACGATATCGAACACCGGGGAGCTGTTTTTT. V and J are TRBV12-3 or TRBV12-4 and TRBJ2-2; D unclear. Trimming removed 6 bases at V and 0 bases at J, with 11 bases between. The CDR3 sequence is 15 residues long.

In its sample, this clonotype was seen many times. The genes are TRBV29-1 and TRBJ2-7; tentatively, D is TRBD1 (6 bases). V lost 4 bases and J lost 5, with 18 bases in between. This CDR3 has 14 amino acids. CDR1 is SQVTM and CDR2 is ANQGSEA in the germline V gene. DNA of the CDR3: TGCAGCGTTGTTTGGGGGCCGCTGTCGAACGAGCAGTACTTC. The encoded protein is CSVVWGPLSNEQYF.

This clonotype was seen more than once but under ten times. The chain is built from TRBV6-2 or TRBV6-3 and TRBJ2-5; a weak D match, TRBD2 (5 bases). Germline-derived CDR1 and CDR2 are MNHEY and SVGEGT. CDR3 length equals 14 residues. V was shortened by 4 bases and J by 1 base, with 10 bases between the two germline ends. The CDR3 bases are TGTGCCAGCAGTTCGGGCGAGGGCCAAGAGACCCAGTACTTC. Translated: CASSSGEGQETQYF.

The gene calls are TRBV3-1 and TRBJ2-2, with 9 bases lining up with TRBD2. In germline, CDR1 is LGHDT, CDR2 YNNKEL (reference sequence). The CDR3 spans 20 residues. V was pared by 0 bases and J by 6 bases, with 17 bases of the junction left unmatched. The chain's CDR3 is CASSQEWAGSGGPVSGELFF. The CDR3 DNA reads TGTGCCAGCAGCCAAGAGTGGGCAGGTAGCGGGGGCCCCGTCTCCGGGGAGCTGTTTTTT.

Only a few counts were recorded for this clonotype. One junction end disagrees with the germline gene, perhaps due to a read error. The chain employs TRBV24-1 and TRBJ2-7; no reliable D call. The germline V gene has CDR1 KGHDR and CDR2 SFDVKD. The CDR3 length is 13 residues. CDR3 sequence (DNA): TGTGCCACCAGTGATCCTGACGTTTACGAGCAGCACTTC. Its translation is CATSDPDVYEQHF.

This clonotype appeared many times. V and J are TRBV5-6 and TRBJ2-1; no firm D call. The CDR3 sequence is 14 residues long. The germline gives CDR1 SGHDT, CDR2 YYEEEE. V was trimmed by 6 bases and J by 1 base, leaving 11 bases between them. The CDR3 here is CASTRATSYNEQFF. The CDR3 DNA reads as TGTGCCAGCACCCGTGCGACTTCCTACAATGAGCAGTTCTTC.

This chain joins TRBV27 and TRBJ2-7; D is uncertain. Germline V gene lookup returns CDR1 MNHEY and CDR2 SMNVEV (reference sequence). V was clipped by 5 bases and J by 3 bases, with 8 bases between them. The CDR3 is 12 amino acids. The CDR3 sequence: CASSPYGYEQYF. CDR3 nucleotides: TGTGCCAGCAGTCCCTATGGCTACGAGCAGTACTTC.

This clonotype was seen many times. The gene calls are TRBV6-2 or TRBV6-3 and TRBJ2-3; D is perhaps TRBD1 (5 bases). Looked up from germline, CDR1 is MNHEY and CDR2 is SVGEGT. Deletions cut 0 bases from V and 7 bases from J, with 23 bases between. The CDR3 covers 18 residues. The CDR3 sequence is CASSYSTDKPAQPNTQYF. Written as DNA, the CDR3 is TGTGCCAGCAGTTACTCGACGGACAAGCCGGCCCAGCCTAATACGCAGTATTTT.